The rows below give T cell receptor beta chains drawn from one sample of a study of T cell responses to AZD1222 COVID-19 vaccine. Sequencing was performed with immunoSEQ multiplex PCR; in TCRdb, only in-frame clones are kept and a portion is missing. The repertoire holds about 220,000 clones, with 85% to 95% as singletons. The input for sequencing was peripheral blood, taken on day 0 of MenACWY control vaccination. Receptors originate from an adult in good health. Both conserved end residues are part of each CDR3. Size values are once, few and many counts, or a class for expanded clones, and some rows have none.

clone size,J gene,V gene,CDR3 protein
-,TRBJ1-3,TRBV5-1,CASRHPGNTIYF
-,TRBJ1-4,TRBV7-6,CASSRGQGAANEKLFF
-,TRBJ1-1,TRBV4-1,CASSQGGNTEAFF
-,TRBJ1-1,TRBV29-1,CSVEGTEAMEAFF
-,TRBJ2-7,TRBV18,CASSPRDIAYEQYF
-,TRBJ1-1,TRBV7-2,CASSLAENTEAFF
-,TRBJ2-1,TRBV6-2/TRBV6-3,CASSRLAGGSFF
-,TRBJ1-2,TRBV13,CASSQQGNYGYTF
-,TRBJ1-1,TRBV12-3/TRBV12-4,CASSRLMNTEAFF
-,TRBJ1-6,TRBV7-9,CASSLEQGGNSPLHF
few,TRBJ1-5,TRBV7-7,CASSLEGRSNQPQHF
-,TRBJ1-2,TRBV7-3,CASSSTSLGGSNGYTF
-,TRBJ1-2,TRBV2,CASSVLQGLYGYTF
once,TRBJ1-2,TRBV7-8,CASGPSNYGYTF
once,TRBJ1-6,TRBV27,CASRRGQVNSPLHF
-,TRBJ2-7,TRBV7-9,CASSPRGPDEQYF
-,TRBJ1-5,TRBV12-3/TRBV12-4,CASSQGQNQPQHF
-,TRBJ2-2,TRBV28,CASSFAGEVGELFF
-,TRBJ2-1,TRBV7-2,CASSLGTYRNEQFF
-,TRBJ1-2,TRBV11-2,CASSLSGTGVDYGYTF
once,TRBJ2-3,TRBV6-2/TRBV6-3,CASSPRGRIDTQYF
-,TRBJ2-5,TRBV11-2,CASSLGGQGNQETQYF
-,TRBJ1-1,TRBV7-8,CASSYGQGRIEAFF